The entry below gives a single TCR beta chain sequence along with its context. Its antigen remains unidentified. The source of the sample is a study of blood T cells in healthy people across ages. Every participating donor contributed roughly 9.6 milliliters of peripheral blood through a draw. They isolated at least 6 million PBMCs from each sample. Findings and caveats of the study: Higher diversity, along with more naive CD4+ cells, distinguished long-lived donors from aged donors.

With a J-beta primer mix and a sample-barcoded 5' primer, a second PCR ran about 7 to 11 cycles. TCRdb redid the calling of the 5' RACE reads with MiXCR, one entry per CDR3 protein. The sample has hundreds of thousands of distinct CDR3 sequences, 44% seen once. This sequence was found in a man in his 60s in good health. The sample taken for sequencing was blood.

In DNA, the CDR3 is TGTGCCAGCAGCCGTCCTCGTACAGACGGGGCCTATGGCTACACCTTC. Protein sequence: CASSRPRTDGAYGYTF. The chain uses TRBV6-2 or TRBV6-3 and TRBJ1-2; weak D call: TRBD1 (5 bases). The CDR3 runs 16 residues. V dropped 6 bases and J dropped 4 bases, with 21 bases sitting between them. The germline V gene has CDR1 MNHEY and CDR2 SVGEGT.